The rows below give T cell receptor beta chains drawn from one sample of a study of blood T cell repertoires in COVID-19. Assay: immunoSEQ multiplex PCR; the TCRdb copy retains only in-frame clones and omits some. The sample lists 200,000 to 300,000 clones; about 82% were seen once. The specimen was peripheral blood. These receptors originate from a man aged 80 or over with acute or convalescent COVID-19. Each CDR3 is given with its conserved first and last residue. The D gene is left open where the match is weak. Size is stated for part of the rows, as once, few or many counts, or as a class when the clone is expanded.

>TRBV28|TRBJ1-4|.|TRBD1
CASIQSGTAEKLFF
TGTGCCAGCATCCAATCCGGGACAGCTGAAAAACTGTTTTTT
>TRBV3-1/TRBV3-2|TRBJ2-1|.|.
CASSQVGPSSYNEQFF
TGTGCCAGCAGCCAAGTGGGTCCTAGCTCCTACAATGAGCAGTTCTTC
>TRBV12-3/TRBV12-4|TRBJ1-1|.|.
CASSFGTVEAFF
TGTGCCAGCAGTTTCGGGACTGTTGAAGCTTTCTTT
>TRBV28|TRBJ2-2|.|.
CASRLAGGTGELFF
TGTGCCAGCAGACTAGCCGGGGGCACCGGGGAGCTGTTTTTT
>TRBV9|TRBJ2-1|.|TRBD2
CASSGTSGNYNEQFF
TGTGCCAGCAGTGGGACTAGCGGGAACTACAATGAGCAGTTCTTC
>TRBV5-8|TRBJ1-1|.|.
CASSLRGSPEAFF
TGTGCCAGCAGCTTAAGGGGAAGTCCCGAAGCTTTCTTT
>TRBV19|TRBJ2-3|.|.
CASSIDIITDTQYF
TGTGCCAGTAGTATTGACATAATCACAGATACGCAGTATTTT
>TRBV12-3/TRBV12-4|TRBJ2-7|once|.
CASSFGVSYEQYF
TGTGCCAGCAGTTTCGGGGTCTCCTACGAGCAGTACTTC
>TRBV14|TRBJ1-3|.|TRBD1
CASSQKGQGNANTIYF
TGTGCCAGCAGCCAAAAGGGACAGGGTAACGCAAACACCATATATTTT
>TRBV28|TRBJ1-4|.|.
CASSLVQGDNEKLFF
TGTGCCAGCAGTTTAGTACAGGGAGATAATGAAAAACTGTTTTTT
>TRBV29-1|TRBJ2-6|.|TRBD1
CSVSLGQGSGANVLTF
TGCAGCGTTAGCCTAGGACAGGGCTCTGGGGCCAACGTCCTGACTTTC
>TRBV6-1|TRBJ2-3|.|.
CASSDPGGRTDTQYF
TGTGCCAGCAGTGACCCGGGGGGCCGCACAGATACGCAGTATTTT
>TRBV3-1/TRBV3-2|TRBJ2-2|.|TRBD1
CASSPPGQGFTGELFF
TGTGCCAGCAGTCCTCCGGGACAGGGATTCACCGGGGAGCTGTTTTTT
>TRBV2|TRBJ2-1|few|TRBD1
CASSVLGQGRGEQFF
TGTGCCAGCAGTGTATTGGGACAGGGCCGTGGTGAGCAGTTCTTC
>TRBV6-6|TRBJ2-7|.|TRBD2
CASSPLGLAGVSSYEQYF
TGTGCCAGCAGTCCCCTGGGGCTAGCGGGCGTCAGCTCCTACGAGCAGTACTTC
>TRBV28|TRBJ2-7|.|.
CASSPLNAGKGEQYF
TGTGCCAGCAGTCCCCTTAACGCAGGGAAGGGCGAGCAGTACTTC
>TRBV18|TRBJ2-3|.|TRBD1
CASSPGQGAWDTQYF
TGTGCCAGCTCACCGGGACAGGGGGCCTGGGATACGCAGTATTTT
>TRBV7-2|TRBJ1-2|.|.
CASSPRYGESYGYTF
TGTGCCAGCAGCCCACGATATGGAGAGAGCTATGGCTACACCTTC
>TRBV9|TRBJ1-6|.|TRBD1
CASSVGQGDSPLHF
TGTGCCAGCAGCGTAGGACAGGGGGATTCACCCCTCCACTTT
>TRBV27|TRBJ1-5|.|TRBD1
CASQGQGYGQPQHF
TGTGCCAGCCAAGGACAGGGGTACGGTCAGCCCCAGCATTTT
>TRBV7-7|TRBJ2-2|.|TRBD1
CASSLGTGAGELFF
TGTGCTAGCAGCTTGGGGACAGGGGCCGGGGAGCTGTTTTTT
>TRBV3-1/TRBV3-2|TRBJ2-3|.|.
CASSFSGGLGTDTQYF
TGTGCCAGCTCCTTTAGCGGTGGGCTTGGCACAGATACGCAGTATTTT
>TRBV28|TRBJ1-4|.|TRBD1
CASNGPGQGDEKLFF
TGTGCCAGCAATGGTCCGGGACAGGGGGACGAAAAACTGTTTTTT
>TRBV29-1|TRBJ2-5|.|TRBD2
CSVEVLAGETQYF
TGCAGCGTTGAAGTCCTAGCGGGGGAGACCCAGTACTTC